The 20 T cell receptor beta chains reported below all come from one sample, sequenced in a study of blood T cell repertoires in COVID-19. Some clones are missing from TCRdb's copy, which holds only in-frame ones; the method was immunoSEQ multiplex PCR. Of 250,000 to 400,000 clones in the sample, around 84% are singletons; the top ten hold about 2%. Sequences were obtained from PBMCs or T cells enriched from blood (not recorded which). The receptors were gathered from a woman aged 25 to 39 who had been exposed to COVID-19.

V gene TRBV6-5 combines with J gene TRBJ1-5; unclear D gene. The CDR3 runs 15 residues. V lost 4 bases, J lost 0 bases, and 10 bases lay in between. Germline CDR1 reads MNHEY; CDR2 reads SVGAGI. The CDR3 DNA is TGTGCCAGCAGTTTGCGGCGGTATAGCAATCAGCCCCAGCATTTT. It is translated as CASSLRRYSNQPQHF.

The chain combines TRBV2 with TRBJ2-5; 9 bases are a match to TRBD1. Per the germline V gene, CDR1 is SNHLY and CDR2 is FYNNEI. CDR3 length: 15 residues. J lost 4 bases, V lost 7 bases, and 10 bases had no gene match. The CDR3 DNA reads TGTGCCAGCATTACCAGGGACAGGGATGGAGAGACCCAGTACTTC. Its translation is CASITRDRDGETQYF.

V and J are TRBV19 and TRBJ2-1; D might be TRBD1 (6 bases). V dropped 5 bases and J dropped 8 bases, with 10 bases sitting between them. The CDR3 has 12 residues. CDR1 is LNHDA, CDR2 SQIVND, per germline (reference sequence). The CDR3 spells CASSPGDDEQFF. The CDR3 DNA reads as TGTGCCAGTAGTCCAGGGGATGATGAGCAGTTCTTC.

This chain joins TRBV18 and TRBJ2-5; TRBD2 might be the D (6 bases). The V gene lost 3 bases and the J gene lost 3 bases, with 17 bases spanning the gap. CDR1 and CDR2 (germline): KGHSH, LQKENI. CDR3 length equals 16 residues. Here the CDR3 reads CASSPLVSGGEETQYF. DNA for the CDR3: TGTGCCAGCTCACCCCTGGTTAGCGGAGGAGAAGAGACCCAGTACTTC.

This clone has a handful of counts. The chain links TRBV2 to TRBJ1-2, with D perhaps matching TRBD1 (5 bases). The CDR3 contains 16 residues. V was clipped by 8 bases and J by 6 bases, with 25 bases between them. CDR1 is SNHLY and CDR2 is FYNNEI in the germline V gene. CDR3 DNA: TGTGCCAGCCTCGAACCCACCTTCGCAGGGATGGATGGCTACACCTTC. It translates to CASLEPTFAGMDGYTF.

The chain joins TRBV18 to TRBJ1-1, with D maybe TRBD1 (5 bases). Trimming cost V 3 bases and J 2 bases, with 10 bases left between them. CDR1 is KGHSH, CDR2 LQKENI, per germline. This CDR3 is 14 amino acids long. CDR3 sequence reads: CASSPDTRNTEAFF. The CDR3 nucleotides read TGTGCCAGCTCACCGGACACCCGAAACACTGAAGCTTTCTTT.

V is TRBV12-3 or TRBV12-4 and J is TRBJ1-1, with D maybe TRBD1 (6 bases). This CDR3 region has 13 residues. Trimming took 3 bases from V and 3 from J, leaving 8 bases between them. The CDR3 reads CASSFSGDTEAFF. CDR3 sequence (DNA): TGTGCCAGCAGTTTTTCAGGGGACACTGAAGCTTTCTTT.

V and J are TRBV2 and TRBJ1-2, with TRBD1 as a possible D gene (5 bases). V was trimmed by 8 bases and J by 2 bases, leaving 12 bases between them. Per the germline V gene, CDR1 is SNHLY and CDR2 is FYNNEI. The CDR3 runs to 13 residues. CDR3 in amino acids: CASRPEGNYGYTF. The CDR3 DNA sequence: TGTGCCAGCCGTCCGGAGGGGAACTATGGCTACACCTTC. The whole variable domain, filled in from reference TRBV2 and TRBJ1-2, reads EPEVTQTPSHQVTQMGQEVILRCVPISNHLYFYWYRQILGQKVEFLVSFYNNEISEKSEIFDDQFSVERPDGSNFTLKIRSTKLEDSAMYFCASRPEGNYGYTFGSGTRLTVV.

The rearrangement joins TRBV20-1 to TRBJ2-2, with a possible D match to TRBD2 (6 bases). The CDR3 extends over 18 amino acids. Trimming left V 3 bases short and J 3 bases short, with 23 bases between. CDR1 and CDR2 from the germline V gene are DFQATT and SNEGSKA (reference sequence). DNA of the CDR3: TGCAGTGCTAGTCCTCCGCCCCTAGCGCCGAGGTACACCGGGGAGCTGTTTTTT. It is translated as CSASPPPLAPRYTGELFF.

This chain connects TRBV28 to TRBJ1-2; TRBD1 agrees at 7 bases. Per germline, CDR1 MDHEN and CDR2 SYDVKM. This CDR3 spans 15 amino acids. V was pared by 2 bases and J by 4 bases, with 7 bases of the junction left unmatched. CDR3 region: CASSLQTGAGYGYTF. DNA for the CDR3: TGTGCCAGCAGTTTACAAACAGGGGCGGGCTATGGCTACACCTTC.

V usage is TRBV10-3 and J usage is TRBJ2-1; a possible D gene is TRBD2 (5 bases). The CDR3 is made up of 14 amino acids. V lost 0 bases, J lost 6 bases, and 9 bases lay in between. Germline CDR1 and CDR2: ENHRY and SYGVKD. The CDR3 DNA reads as TGTGCCATCAGTGAGTCTTCGGGGAGCAATGAGCAGTTCTTC. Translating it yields CAISESSGSNEQFF.

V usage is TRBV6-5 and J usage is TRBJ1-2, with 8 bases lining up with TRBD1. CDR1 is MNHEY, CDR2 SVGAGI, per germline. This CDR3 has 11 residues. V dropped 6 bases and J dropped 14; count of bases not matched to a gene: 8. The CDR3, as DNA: TGTGCCAGCAGCAACAGGGGGGAGGAGACCTTC. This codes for CASSNRGEETF.

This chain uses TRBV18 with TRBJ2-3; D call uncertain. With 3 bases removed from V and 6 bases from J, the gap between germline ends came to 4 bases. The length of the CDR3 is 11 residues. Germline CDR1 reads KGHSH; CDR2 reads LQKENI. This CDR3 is CASSPEDTQYF. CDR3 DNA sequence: TGTGCCAGCTCACCGGAGGATACGCAGTATTTT.

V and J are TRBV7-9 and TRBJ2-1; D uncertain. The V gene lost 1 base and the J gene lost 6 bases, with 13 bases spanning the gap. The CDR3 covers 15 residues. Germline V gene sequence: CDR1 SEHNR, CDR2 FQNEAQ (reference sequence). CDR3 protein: CASSLGHREGNEQFF. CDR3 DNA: TGTGCCAGCAGCTTAGGACATAGAGAAGGCAATGAGCAGTTCTTC.

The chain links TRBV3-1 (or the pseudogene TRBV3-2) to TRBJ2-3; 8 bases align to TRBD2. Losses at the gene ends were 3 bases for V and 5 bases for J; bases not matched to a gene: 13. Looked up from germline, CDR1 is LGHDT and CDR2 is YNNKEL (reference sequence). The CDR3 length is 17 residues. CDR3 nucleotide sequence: TGTGCCAGCAGCCATCCTCGTCCGGGACTAGGAGTAGATACGCAGTATTTT. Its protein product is CASSHPRPGLGVDTQYF.

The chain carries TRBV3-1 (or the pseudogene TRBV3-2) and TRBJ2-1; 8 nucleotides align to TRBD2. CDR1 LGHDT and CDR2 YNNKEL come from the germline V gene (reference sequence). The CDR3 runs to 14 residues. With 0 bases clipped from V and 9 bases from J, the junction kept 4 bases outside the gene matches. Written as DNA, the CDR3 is TGTGCCAGCAGCCAAGATCACCGGGGGGGTGAGCAGTTCTTC. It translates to CASSQDHRGGEQFF.

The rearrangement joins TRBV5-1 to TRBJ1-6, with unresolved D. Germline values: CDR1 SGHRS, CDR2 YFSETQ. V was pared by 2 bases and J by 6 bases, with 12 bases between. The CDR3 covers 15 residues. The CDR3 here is CASSFGSGGNSPLHF. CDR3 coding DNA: TGCGCCAGCAGCTTCGGGTCAGGAGGTAATTCACCCCTCCACTTT.

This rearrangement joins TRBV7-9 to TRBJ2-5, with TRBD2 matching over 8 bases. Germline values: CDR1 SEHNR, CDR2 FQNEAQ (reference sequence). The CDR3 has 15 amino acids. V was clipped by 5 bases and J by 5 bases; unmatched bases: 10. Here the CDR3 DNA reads TGTGCCAGCAGCCTCGGGACTAGGGCCCGCGAGACCCAGTACTTC. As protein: CASSLGTRARETQYF.

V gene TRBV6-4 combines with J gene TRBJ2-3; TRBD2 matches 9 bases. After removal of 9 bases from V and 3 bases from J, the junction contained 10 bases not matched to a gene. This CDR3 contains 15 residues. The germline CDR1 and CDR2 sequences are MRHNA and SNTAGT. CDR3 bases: TGTGCCAGAACAGCCATCGGACTAGCGACAGATACGCAGTATTTT. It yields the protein CARTAIGLATDTQYF.

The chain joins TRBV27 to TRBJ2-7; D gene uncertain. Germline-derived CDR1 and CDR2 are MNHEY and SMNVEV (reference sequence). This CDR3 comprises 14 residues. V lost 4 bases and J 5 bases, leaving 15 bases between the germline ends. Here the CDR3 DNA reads TGTGCCAGCAGTTCCTTAAACCTTCTAGACGAGCAGTACTTC. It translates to CASSSLNLLDEQYF.